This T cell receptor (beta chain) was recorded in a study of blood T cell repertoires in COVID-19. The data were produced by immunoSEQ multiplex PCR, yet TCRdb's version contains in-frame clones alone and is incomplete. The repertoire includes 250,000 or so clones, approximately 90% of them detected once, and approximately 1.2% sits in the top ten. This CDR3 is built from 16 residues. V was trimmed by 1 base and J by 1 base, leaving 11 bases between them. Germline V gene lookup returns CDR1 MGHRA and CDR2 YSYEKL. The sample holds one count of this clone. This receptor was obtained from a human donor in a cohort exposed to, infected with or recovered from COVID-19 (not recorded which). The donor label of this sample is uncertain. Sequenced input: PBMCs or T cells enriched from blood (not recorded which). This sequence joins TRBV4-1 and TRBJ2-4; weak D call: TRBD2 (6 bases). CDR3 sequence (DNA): TGCGCCAGCAGCCAAGTTACGGGGGTGGCCAAAAACATTCAGTACTTC. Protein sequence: CASSQVTGVAKNIQYF.